This T cell receptor (beta chain) is drawn from a study of blood T cells in healthy people across ages. Study-wide results and caveats: From one million sequenced T cells, diversity estimates were lower bounds. Compared with aged donors, long-lived donors showed fewer expanded clones, suggesting selection.

A second roughly 7 to 12 cycle PCR used barcoded and J-beta primers. A template-switch adaptor containing 12 random nucleotides labeled each cDNA molecule. One entry per CDR3 protein results from TCRdb running MiXCR on the 5' RACE reads. The sample yields 1.4 million or so distinct CDR3 sequences, roughly two fifths seen once. The CDR3 is made up of 15 amino acids. V was trimmed by 5 bases and J by 0 bases, leaving 13 bases between them. CDR1 SGHAT and CDR2 FQNNGV come from the germline V gene. Healthy Caucasians from Russia aged about 6 to 95 served as donors. This clonotype was counted only a few times. Its cognate antigen is unknown.

The sequenced material came from blood. This sequence originates from a woman under 30 in good health. The chain links TRBV11-2 to TRBJ1-1, with D uncertain. The chain's CDR3 is CASSQRTVMNTEAFF. The CDR3 DNA follows: TGTGCCAGCAGCCAACGGACGGTAATGAACACTGAAGCTTTCTTT. The variable domain in full, with the rest retrieved from reference TRBV11-2 and TRBJ1-1, is EAGVAQSPRYKIIEKRQSVAFWCNPISGHATLYWYQQILGQGPKLLIQFQNNGVVDDSQLPKDRFSAERLKGVDSTLKIQPAKLEDSAVYLCASSQRTVMNTEAFFGQGTRLTVV.